This TCR beta chain was sequenced in a study of high-grade serous ovarian cancer treatment subgroups. In the study overall: Mean per sample: around 14,000 reads, about 6,900 unique TCR beta rearrangements.

Sequencing was performed with immunoSEQ multiplex PCR; in TCRdb, only in-frame clones are kept and a portion is missing. The sample lists 2,500 to 3,000 clones, 72% occurring once. This clone was picked up a small number of times. The tumor samples were collected prior to definitive surgery or chemotherapy. V lost 5 bases, J lost 1 base, and 3 bases stayed unmatched. Germline V gives CDR1 SGHRS, CDR2 YFSETQ. The CDR3 extends over 13 amino acids. This clonotype originated in a human donor with high-grade serous ovarian cancer. The rearrangement uses TRBV5-1 and TRBJ2-7, with TRBD1 identical over 7 bases. The sample was tumor tissue. The CDR3 nucleotides read TGCGCCAGCAGTGACAGGGTATCCTACGAGCAGTACTTC. Its translation: CASSDRVSYEQYF. The variable domain in full, completed from reference TRBV5-1 and TRBJ2-7, reads KAGVTQTPRYLIKTRGQQVTLSCSPISGHRSVSWYQQTPGQGLQFLFEYFSETQRNKGNFPGRFSGRQFSNSRSEMNVSTLELGDSALYLCASSDRVSYEQYFGPGTRLTVT.